The T cell receptor (beta chain) described here comes from a study of beta chain features in type 1 diabetes. Study-wide results and limits: VDJ junctions from patients with type 1 diabetes contained fewer insertions and more deletions. Shortening of TCRB CDR3s, moderate but significant, appeared in all four CD4+ subsets of Type 1 diabetes patients. Shorter templates may be favored by PCR, equally so in patients and controls.

Averaging about 120 mL, one heparinised blood draw was given by each donor. CD4+ cells of the naive, central memory, regulatory and stem cell-like memory types were sorted via CD45RO/CCR7/CD25/CD127/CD95/CD27. Expressed TCRB transcripts were sequenced because the entire RNA isolate underwent reverse transcription. Clones were sequenced by immunoSEQ multiplex PCR, and TCRdb holds only the in-frame ones, with some missing. The top ten clones hold 0.09% to 0.15% of a sample with 600,000 to 700,000 clones, approximately 13% of them seen once. A word on this clone: No antigen is known for it.

Germline V gives CDR1 SGHVS, CDR2 FNYEAQ. The CDR3 is 12 residues long. Trimming took 5 bases from V and 10 from J, leaving 12 bases between them. The sequence came from a young man with type 1 diabetes. Material: naive CD4+ T cells from blood. The chain carries TRBV7-6 and TRBJ2-1; no firm D call. The CDR3, as DNA: TGTGCCAGCAGCCCCGTGTCGGGCGAGCAGTTCTTC. Translation: CASSPVSGEQFF.